This TCR beta chain came from a study of blood T cell repertoires in COVID-19. Study processing details: Nucleated cell number was recorded as an estimate derived from reference gene primer amplification. Profiled with immunoSEQ multiplex PCR; TCRdb holds only in-frame clones, not every one. That table supplies the V and J calls and clone size; D and trimming were determined from the DNA. Of 200,000 to 250,000 clones listed, roughly 84% are singletons. This CDR3 has 16 amino acids. V was clipped by 6 bases and J by 5 bases, with 22 bases between them. The germline V gene has CDR1 LGHDT and CDR2 YNNKEL (reference sequence). Cohorts were assigned according to the clinical history that participants reported. Recovered status applied to Cohort 3 donors who had two consecutive negative PCRs. It also applied to those with clearance or with symptom resolution.

Specimen: PBMCs or T cells enriched from blood (not recorded which). The TCR sequence derives from a woman in her 40s who had recovered from COVID-19. The genes are TRBV3-1 (or the pseudogene TRBV3-2) and TRBJ2-5; D remains ambiguous. In nucleotides, the CDR3 is TGTGCCAGCAGACGGAACGCGGTGGCGGCCCGGGAGACCCAGTACTTC. This translates into CASRRNAVAARETQYF.